This TCR beta chain was retrieved from a study of blood T cell repertoires in COVID-19. The data were produced by immunoSEQ multiplex PCR, yet TCRdb's version contains in-frame clones alone and is incomplete. The sample has about 100,000 clones; about 83% are singletons. The V gene lost 3 bases and the J gene lost 7 bases, with 10 bases spanning the gap. The CDR3 loop spans 13 amino acids. Germline assignment: CDR1 SGDLS and CDR2 YYNGEE. This clonotype originated in a human donor in a cohort sampled during active COVID-19. The sequenced sample consisted of peripheral blood. J is TRBJ2-2 and V is TRBV9, with TRBD2 as a possible D gene (5 bases). The CDR3 region is CASSAAGVGELFF. CDR3 nucleotide sequence: TGTGCCAGCAGCGCCGCCGGGGTCGGGGAGCTGTTTTTT.